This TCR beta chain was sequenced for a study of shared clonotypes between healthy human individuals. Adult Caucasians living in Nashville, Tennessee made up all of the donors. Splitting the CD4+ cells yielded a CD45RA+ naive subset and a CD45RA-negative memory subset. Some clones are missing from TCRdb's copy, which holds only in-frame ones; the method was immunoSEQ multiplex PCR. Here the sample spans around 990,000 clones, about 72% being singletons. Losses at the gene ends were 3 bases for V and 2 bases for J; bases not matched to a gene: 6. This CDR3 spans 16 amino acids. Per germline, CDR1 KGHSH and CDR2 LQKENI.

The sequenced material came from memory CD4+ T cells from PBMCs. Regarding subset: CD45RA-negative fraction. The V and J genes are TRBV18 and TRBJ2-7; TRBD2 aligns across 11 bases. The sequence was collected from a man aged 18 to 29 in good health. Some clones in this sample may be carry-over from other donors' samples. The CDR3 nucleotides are TGTGCCAGCTCACCGGCGGGACTAGCGGAGACCTACGAGCAGTACTTC. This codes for CASSPAGLAETYEQYF.